What follows are 3 T cell receptor beta chains derived from one specimen sequenced in a study of identical twins. TCRdb re-derived calls from the 5' RACE reads in MiXCR, one entry per CDR3 protein. The data hold approximately 230,000 distinct CDR3 sequences, with approximately 5.9% observed a single time. This sample also belongs to another study, concerning T cells expressing NK-cell markers.

Source material: CD8+ T cells sorted from blood. The receptors shown here come from a woman younger than 30 in good health.

The rearrangement joins TRBV29-1 to TRBJ2-7; tentative D call: TRBD1 (5 bases). Germline lookup yields CDR1 SQVTM and CDR2 ANQGSEA. The CDR3 consists of 12 residues. V lost 7 bases, J lost 3 bases, and 13 bases lay in between. The CDR3 DNA follows: TGCAGCGCCGTTGACAGCTACTACGAGCAGTACTTC. Amino acids: CSAVDSYYEQYF.

The chain employs TRBV9 and TRBJ2-5; 8 nucleotides match TRBD2. V was clipped by 0 bases and J by 0 bases; unmatched bases: 1. Germline-derived CDR1 and CDR2 are SGDLS and YYNGEE. The CDR3 loop spans 15 amino acids. CDR3 loop: CASSVAGGDQETQYF. For the CDR3, the DNA is TGTGCCAGCAGCGTAGCGGGGGGGGACCAAGAGACCCAGTACTTC.

This rearrangement joins TRBV6-1 to TRBJ2-1; perhaps TRBD1 as D (6 bases). Trimming removed 4 bases from V and 6 bases from J, with 13 bases in between. This CDR3 is built from 14 residues. Germline values: CDR1 MNHNS, CDR2 SASEGT. Here the CDR3 DNA reads TGTGCCAGCAGTGGGCAGGGGAGTGGCAATGAGCAGTTCTTC. It is translated as CASSGQGSGNEQFF.